This T cell receptor beta chain derives from a study of T-cell reconstitution after alpha-beta-depleted transplantation in children. Study-wide results and caveats: Several hundred expanded graft clones reportedly supplied alpha-beta T cells about two months after transplant. T-cell counts and diversity were attributed mostly to newly produced T cells one year after transplant. Surviving recipient T cells and thymic progenitors underlay high day-60 TCRbeta diversity in some patients.

The CDR3 covers 14 residues. The V and J ends lost 5 bases and 2 bases respectively, with 13 bases between them. Germline values: CDR1 SGHTA, CDR2 FQGNSA. This clonotype was seen repeatedly, ten times or more. The target antigen is unknown. It was with unique molecular identifiers that the TCRbeta library was prepared. TCRdb independently ran MiXCR on the PCR reads; one entry per CDR3 protein. The table shows fewer than 700,000 distinct CDR3 sequences, with about 21% occurring only once. V gene TRBV7-2 combines with J gene TRBJ2-7, with TRBD1 as a possible D gene (6 bases). This clonotype was sampled from a boy younger than two who had a stem cell transplant for acute myeloid leukemia, so the T cells may come from the graft donor. The sample was PBMCs, mostly from graft donor cells, taken 360 days after TCRalphabeta/CD19-depleted stem cell transplant. The CDR3 loop reads CASSPVTGTYEQYF. The CDR3, as DNA: TGTGCCAGCAGCCCCGTCACAGGGACCTACGAGCAGTACTTC.